Listed here are 19 T cell receptor beta chains from one sample, sequenced in a study of T cell responses to AZD1222 COVID-19 vaccine. Produced via immunoSEQ multiplex PCR; TCRdb's table is partial and in-frame only. The sample has 180,000 or so clones, 94% seen once. The specimen was peripheral blood, collected on day 0 of AZD1222 vaccination. These receptors originate from an adult in good health.

The V gene is TRBV24-1, the J gene TRBJ2-5; D remains unclear. The CDR3 runs to 13 residues. V lost 4 bases and J 2 bases, leaving 7 bases between the germline ends. The V gene's germline CDR1 is KGHDR and CDR2 SFDVKD. In DNA form, the CDR3 reads TGTGCCACCAGTGACCCGTCTCAAGAGACCCAGTACTTC. This gives the protein CATSDPSQETQYF.

The V gene is TRBV6-4, the J gene TRBJ1-6; weak D call: TRBD1 (6 bases). Trimming stripped 2 bases from V and 7 bases from J, with 12 bases between. Germline V CDR1 and CDR2: MRHNA, SNTAGT. This CDR3 comprises 15 residues. CDR3 loop: CASSDGQGRNSPLHF. CDR3 nucleotides: TGTGCCAGCAGTGACGGGCAGGGGAGGAATTCACCCCTCCACTTT.

This clone was seen a single time. This rearrangement joins TRBV19 to TRBJ2-1; D is undetermined. CDR3 length: 13 residues. Trimming stripped 6 bases from V and 8 bases from J, with 14 bases between. Germline V gene sequence: CDR1 LNHDA, CDR2 SQIVND (reference sequence). This chain's CDR3 is CASSLISVDEQFF. The CDR3 DNA reads as TGTGCCAGTAGCCTAATCAGTGTTGATGAGCAGTTCTTC. The variable domain in full, with the rest retrieved from reference TRBV19 and TRBJ2-1, is DGGITQSPKYLFRKEGQNVTLSCEQNLNHDAMYWYRQDPGQGLRLIYYSQIVNDFQKGDIAEGYSVSREKKESFPLTVTSAQKNPTAFYLCASSLISVDEQFFGPGTRLTVL.

This clone was counted a single time. The chain carries TRBV7-9 and TRBJ2-1; the match to TRBD2 covers 13 bases. V shed 4 bases and J 9 bases; nucleotides not matched to a gene: 6. There are 15 residues in the CDR3. Germline assignment: CDR1 SEHNR and CDR2 FQNEAQ (reference sequence). CDR3 coding DNA: TGTGCCAGCAGCTCACGGACTAGCGGGAGTGGTGAGCAGTTCTTC. Translation gives CASSSRTSGSGEQFF.

The CDR3 sequence: CASSTGTGHYGYTF. CDR3 DNA: TGCGCCAGCAGCACTGGGACGGGACACTATGGCTACACCTTC. The chain is built from TRBV5-1 and TRBJ1-2, with a weak D call TRBD1 (5 bases). The CDR3 has 14 residues. The germline gives CDR1 SGHRS, CDR2 YFSETQ. V was clipped by 4 bases and J by 3 bases, with 13 bases between them. The entire variable domain, with the rest obtained from reference TRBV5-1 and TRBJ1-2, is as follows: KAGVTQTPRYLIKTRGQQVTLSCSPISGHRSVSWYQQTPGQGLQFLFEYFSETQRNKGNFPGRFSGRQFSNSRSEMNVSTLELGDSALYLCASSTGTGHYGYTFGSGTRLTVV.

The CDR3 region is CASSFRVGTQYF. As DNA, the CDR3 is TGTGCCAGCAGTTTCCGGGTAGGGACCCAGTACTTC. The V gene is TRBV28, the J gene TRBJ2-5; no definite D call. The CDR3 sequence is 12 residues long. V lost 3 bases and J lost 7, with 9 bases in between. CDR1 and CDR2 from the germline V gene are MDHEN and SYDVKM. Complete variable domain (other parts from reference TRBV28 and TRBJ2-5): DVKVTQSSRYLVKRTGEKVFLECVQDMDHENMFWYRQDPGLGLRLIYFSYDVKMKEKGDIPEGYSVSREKKERFSLILESASTNQTSMYLCASSFRVGTQYFGPGTRLLVL.

The rearrangement uses TRBV2 and TRBJ2-7, with D perhaps TRBD1 (6 bases). Germline assignment: CDR1 SNHLY and CDR2 FYNNEI. Trimming shortened V by 6 bases and J by 3 bases, and 12 bases separated the two germline ends. This CDR3 has 13 amino acids. The CDR3 region has the DNA TGTGCCAGCAGGGGCCAGGGGTTCTACGAGCAGTACTTC. Its translation is CASRGQGFYEQYF.

The gene calls are TRBV15 and TRBJ2-1; D is unresolved. This CDR3 is built from 13 residues. Between the trimmed V and J ends, which lost 0 bases and 10 bases, there was a span of 10 bases. Germline V gene lookup returns CDR1 LNHNV and CDR2 YYDKDF (reference sequence). DNA for the CDR3: TGTGCCACCAGCAGAGAAATGGGAATGGAGCAGTTCTTC. Translating it yields CATSREMGMEQFF.

The rearrangement links TRBV10-3 to TRBJ1-2; D is uncertain. Germline CDR1 and CDR2: ENHRY and SYGVKD. The CDR3 is 9 amino acids. Trimming shortened V by 8 bases and J by 8 bases, and 6 bases separated the two germline ends. The CDR3: CAIGEGYTF. The CDR3 nucleotides are TGTGCCATCGGAGAAGGCTACACCTTC.

V usage is TRBV24-1 and J usage is TRBJ1-4, with a possible D match to TRBD1 (6 bases). Germline V lookup: CDR1 KGHDR, CDR2 SFDVKD. This CDR3 region has 14 residues. The V end was cut by 3 bases, the J end by 10 bases, with 14 bases between. This CDR3 is CATSDAGDGAKLFF. The CDR3 bases are TGTGCCACCAGTGATGCAGGGGACGGGGCAAAACTGTTTTTT.

For the CDR3, the DNA is TGCGCCAGCAGCCTCAAACCGGCCCGGCGGGAGCAGTACTTC. Amino acids: CASSLKPARREQYF. The rearrangement joins TRBV5-1 to TRBJ2-7, with unresolved D. The CDR3 runs to 14 residues. Germline V CDR1 and CDR2: SGHRS, YFSETQ. Trimming left V 4 bases short and J 7 bases short, with 18 bases between.

The chain employs TRBV28 and TRBJ1-4; D is unclear. Germline V gene lookup returns CDR1 MDHEN and CDR2 SYDVKM. With 6 bases removed from V and 4 bases from J, the gap between germline ends came to 12 bases. The CDR3 has 14 residues. The DNA for the CDR3 is TGTGCCAGCAGCCTCAGCGGGCATAATGAAAAACTGTTTTTT. Translated: CASSLSGHNEKLFF.

The chain combines TRBV10-3 with TRBJ1-1, with 10 bases aligning to TRBD1. Germline CDR1 and CDR2: ENHRY and SYGVKD. This CDR3 contains 14 residues. J lost 3 bases, V lost 10 bases, and 8 bases had no gene match. The CDR3 sequence is CATLPGTGDTEAFF. The CDR3, as DNA: TGTGCCACCCTCCCCGGGACAGGGGACACTGAAGCTTTCTTT.

The chain recombines TRBV2 with TRBJ1-1, with a weak D call TRBD1 (6 bases). Germline V gives CDR1 SNHLY, CDR2 FYNNEI. The CDR3 length is 16 residues. The germline V and J ends were trimmed by 2 bases and 8 bases, with 21 bases remaining between them. The CDR3 sequence: CASSEFRTAPPLEAFF. The CDR3 bases are TGTGCCAGCAGTGAATTCAGGACAGCCCCTCCTCTCGAAGCTTTCTTT.

CDR3: CASSLRGRRLYNEQFF. The CDR3 DNA follows: TGTGCCAGCAGCCTCCGGGGGAGGCGATTATACAATGAGCAGTTCTTC. V usage is TRBV5-4 and J usage is TRBJ2-1; TRBD2 is a possible D gene (6 bases). Germline V CDR1 and CDR2: SGHNT, YYREEE (reference sequence). The V gene lost 4 bases and the J gene lost 4 bases, with 18 bases spanning the gap. This CDR3 region has 16 residues.

The chain carries TRBV30 and TRBJ2-4; D is unclear. V was clipped by 8 bases and J by 5 bases, with 13 bases between them. Germline CDR1 and CDR2: GTSNPN and SVGIG (reference sequence). CDR3 size: 12 residues. CDR3 residues: CAGTSEENIQYF. CDR3 DNA sequence: TGTGCCGGCACATCCGAGGAAAACATTCAGTACTTC. Combining the CDR3 with reference TRBV30 and TRBJ2-4 gives the whole variable domain SQTIHQWPATLVQPVGSPLSLECTVEGTSNPNLYWYRQAAGRGLQLLFYSVGIGQISSEVPQNLSASRPQDRQFILSSKKLLLSDSGFYLCAGTSEENIQYFGAGTRLSVL.

With regard to this clone: One junction end disagrees with the germline gene, perhaps due to a read error. The genes are TRBV29-1 and TRBJ2-1, with D perhaps matching TRBD2 (5 bases). The CDR3 is 15 residues long. The germline V gene encodes CDR1 SQVTM and CDR2 ANQGSEA. The CDR3 protein is CSVEGSGNSYNEQFF. CDR3 nucleotides: TGCAGCGTCGAAGGGTCCGGGAACTCCTACAATGAGCAGTTCTTC.

This clone was detected a few times. The V call is TRBV5-1, the J call TRBJ2-7; TRBD1 is a possible D gene (8 bases). The ends were cut back, 4 bases at V and 5 bases at J, with 19 bases in the middle. Per germline, CDR1 SGHRS and CDR2 YFSETQ. CDR3 length equals 15 residues. This CDR3 is CASSHGRQGAHEQYF. The DNA of the CDR3 is TGCGCCAGCAGCCACGGGAGGCAGGGGGCTCACGAGCAGTACTTC.

The J gene is TRBJ2-5, the V gene TRBV7-2; no clear D. Germline V lookup: CDR1 SGHTA, CDR2 FQGNSA. The germline V and J ends were trimmed by 5 bases and 3 bases, with 10 bases remaining between them. The length of the CDR3 is 13 residues. The CDR3 nucleotides read TGTGCCAGCAGCGTATACAGAGAAGAGACCCAGTACTTC. It translates to CASSVYREETQYF.